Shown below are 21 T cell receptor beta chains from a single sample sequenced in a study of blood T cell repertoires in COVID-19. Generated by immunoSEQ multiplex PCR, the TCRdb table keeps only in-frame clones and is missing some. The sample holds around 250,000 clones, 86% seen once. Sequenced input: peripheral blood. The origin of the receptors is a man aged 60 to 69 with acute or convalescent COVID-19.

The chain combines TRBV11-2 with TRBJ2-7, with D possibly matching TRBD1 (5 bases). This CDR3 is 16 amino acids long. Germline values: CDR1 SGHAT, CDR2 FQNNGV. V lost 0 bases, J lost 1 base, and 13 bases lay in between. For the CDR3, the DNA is TGTGCCAGCAGCTTAGATGGGGCGGCAGGTTCCTACGAGCAGTACTTC. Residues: CASSLDGAAGSYEQYF.

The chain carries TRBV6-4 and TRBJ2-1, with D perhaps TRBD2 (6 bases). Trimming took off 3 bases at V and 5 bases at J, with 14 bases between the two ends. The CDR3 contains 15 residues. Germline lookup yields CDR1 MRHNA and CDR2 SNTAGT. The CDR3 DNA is TGTGCCAGCAGTGAAACTAGCTCGGTCCACAATGAGCAGTTCTTC. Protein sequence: CASSETSSVHNEQFF.

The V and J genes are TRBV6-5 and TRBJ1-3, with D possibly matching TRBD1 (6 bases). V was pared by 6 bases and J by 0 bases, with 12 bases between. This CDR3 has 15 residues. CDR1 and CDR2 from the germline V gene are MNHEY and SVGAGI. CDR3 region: CASRSGTSSGNTIYF. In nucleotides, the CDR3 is TGTGCCAGCAGATCAGGGACAAGCTCTGGAAACACCATATATTTT.

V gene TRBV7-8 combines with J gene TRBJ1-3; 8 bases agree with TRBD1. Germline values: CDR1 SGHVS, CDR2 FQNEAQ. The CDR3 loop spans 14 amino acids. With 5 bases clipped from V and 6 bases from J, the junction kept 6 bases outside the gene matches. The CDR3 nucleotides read TGTGCCAGCAGCCAAAGGACAGGGACAAACACCATATATTTT. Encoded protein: CASSQRTGTNTIYF.

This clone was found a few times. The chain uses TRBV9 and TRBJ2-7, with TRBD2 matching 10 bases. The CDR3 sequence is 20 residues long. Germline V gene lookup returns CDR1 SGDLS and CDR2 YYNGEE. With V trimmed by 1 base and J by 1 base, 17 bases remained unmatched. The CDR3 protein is CASSVWGRSGLAPHSYEQYF. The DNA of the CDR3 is TGTGCCAGCAGCGTATGGGGACGATCGGGACTAGCGCCACATTCCTACGAGCAGTACTTC.

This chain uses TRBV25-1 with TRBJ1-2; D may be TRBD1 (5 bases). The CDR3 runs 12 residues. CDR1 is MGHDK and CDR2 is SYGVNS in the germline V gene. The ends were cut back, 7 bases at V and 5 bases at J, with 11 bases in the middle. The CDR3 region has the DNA TGTGCCAGCAATCAGGGTTTTTATGGCTACACCTTC. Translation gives CASNQGFYGYTF.

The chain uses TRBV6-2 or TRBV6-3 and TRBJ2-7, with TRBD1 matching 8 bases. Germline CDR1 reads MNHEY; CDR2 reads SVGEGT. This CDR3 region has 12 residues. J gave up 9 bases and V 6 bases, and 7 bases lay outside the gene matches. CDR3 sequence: CASSPTGVAQYF. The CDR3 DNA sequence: TGTGCCAGCAGCCCGACAGGGGTCGCGCAGTACTTC.

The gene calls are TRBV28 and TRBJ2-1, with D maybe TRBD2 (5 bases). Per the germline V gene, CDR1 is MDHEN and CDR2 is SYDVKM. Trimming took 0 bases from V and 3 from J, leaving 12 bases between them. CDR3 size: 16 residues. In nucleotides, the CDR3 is TGTGCCAGCAGTTTATGGAGACCCGGGGACTACAATGAGCAGTTCTTC. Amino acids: CASSLWRPGDYNEQFF.

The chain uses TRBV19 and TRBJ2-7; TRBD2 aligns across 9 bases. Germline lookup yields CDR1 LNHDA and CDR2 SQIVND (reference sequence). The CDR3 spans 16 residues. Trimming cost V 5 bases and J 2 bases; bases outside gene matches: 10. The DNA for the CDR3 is TGTGCCAGTAGTCCGATTAGCGGGAGACCCCCCTACGAGCAGTACTTC. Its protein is CASSPISGRPPYEQYF.

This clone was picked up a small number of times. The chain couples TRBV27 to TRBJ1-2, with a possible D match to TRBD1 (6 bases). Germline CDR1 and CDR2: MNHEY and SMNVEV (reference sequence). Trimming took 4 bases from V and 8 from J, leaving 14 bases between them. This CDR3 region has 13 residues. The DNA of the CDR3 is TGTGCCAGCAGTTCACAGGGTCGTCTGGGCTACACCTTC. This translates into CASSSQGRLGYTF.

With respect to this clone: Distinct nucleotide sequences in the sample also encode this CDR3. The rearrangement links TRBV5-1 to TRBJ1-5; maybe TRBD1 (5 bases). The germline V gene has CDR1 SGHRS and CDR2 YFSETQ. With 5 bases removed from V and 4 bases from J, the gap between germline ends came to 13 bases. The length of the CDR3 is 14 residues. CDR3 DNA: TGCGCCAGCAGGGAGGGGACCGGGAATCAGCCCCAGCATTTT. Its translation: CASREGTGNQPQHF.

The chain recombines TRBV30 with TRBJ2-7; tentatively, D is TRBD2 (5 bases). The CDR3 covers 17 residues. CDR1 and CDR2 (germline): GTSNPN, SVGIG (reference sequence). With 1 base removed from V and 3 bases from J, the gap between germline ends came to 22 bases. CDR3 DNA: TGTGCCTGGAGTGCCCCCCTGGGGAGTCCTAGGCACTACGAGCAGTACTTC. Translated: CAWSAPLGSPRHYEQYF.

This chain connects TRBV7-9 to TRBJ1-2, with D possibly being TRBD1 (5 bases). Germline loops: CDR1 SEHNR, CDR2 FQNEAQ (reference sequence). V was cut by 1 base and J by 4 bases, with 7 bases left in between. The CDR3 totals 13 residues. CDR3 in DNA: TGTGCCAGCAGCTTAGACAGGTCCTATGGCTACACCTTC. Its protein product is CASSLDRSYGYTF.

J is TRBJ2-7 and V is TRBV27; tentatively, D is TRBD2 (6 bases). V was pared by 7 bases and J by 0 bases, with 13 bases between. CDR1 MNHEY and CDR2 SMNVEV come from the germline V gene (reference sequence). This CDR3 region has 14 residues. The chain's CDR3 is CASTPRGSSYEQYF. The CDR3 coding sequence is TGTGCCAGCACCCCCCGGGGGAGCTCCTACGAGCAGTACTTC.

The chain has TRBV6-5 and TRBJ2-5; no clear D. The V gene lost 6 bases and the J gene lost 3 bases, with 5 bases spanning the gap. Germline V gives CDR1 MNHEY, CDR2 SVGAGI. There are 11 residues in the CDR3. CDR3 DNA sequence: TGTGCCAGCAGCCGAGAAGAGACCCAGTACTTC. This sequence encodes CASSREETQYF.

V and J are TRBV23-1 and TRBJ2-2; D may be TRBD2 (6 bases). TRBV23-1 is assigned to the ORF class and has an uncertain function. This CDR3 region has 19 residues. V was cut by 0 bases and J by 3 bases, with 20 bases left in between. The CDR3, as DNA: TGCGCCAGCAGTCAATCGGGGGGAACCCGGCACCCTTACACCGGGGAGCTGTTTTTT. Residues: CASSQSGGTRHPYTGELFF.

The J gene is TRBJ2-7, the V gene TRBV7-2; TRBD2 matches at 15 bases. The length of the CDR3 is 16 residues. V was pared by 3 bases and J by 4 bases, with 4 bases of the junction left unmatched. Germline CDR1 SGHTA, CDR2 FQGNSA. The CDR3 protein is CASSFGLAGGWYEQYF. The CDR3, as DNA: TGTGCCAGCAGCTTCGGACTAGCGGGAGGGTGGTACGAGCAGTACTTC.

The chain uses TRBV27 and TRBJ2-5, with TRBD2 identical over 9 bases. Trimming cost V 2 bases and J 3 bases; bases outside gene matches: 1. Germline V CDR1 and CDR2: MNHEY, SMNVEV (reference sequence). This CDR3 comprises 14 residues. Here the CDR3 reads CASSLAGGKETQYF. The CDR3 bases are TGTGCCAGCAGTTTAGCGGGAGGGAAAGAGACCCAGTACTTC.

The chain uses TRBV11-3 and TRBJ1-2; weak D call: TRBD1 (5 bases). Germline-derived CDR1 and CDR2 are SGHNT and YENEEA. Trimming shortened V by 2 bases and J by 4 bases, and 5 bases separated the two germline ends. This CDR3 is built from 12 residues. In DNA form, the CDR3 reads TGTGCCAGCAGCTTACAGGGCTATGGCTACACCTTC. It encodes CASSLQGYGYTF.

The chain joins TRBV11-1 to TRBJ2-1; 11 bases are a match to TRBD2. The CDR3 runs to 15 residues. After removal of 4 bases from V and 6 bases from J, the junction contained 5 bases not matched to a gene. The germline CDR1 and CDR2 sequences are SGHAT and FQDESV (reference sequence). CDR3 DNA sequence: TGTGCCAGCAGCTACACGGGACTAGCGGCCAATGAGCAGTTCTTC. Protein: CASSYTGLAANEQFF.

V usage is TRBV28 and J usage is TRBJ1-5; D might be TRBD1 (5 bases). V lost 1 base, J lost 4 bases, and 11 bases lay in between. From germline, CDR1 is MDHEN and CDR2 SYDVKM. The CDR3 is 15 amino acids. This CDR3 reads CASSLSRQGNQPQHF. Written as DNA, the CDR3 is TGTGCCAGCAGTTTATCGAGGCAGGGAAATCAGCCCCAGCATTTT.